This T cell receptor beta chain appears in the sequencing data of a study of cytomegalovirus exposure and HLA in healthy donors. Broader study findings: Immune exposure was documented only through CMV serostatus. The authors assumed roughly uniform sequencing depth across donors for presence/absence analyses. Later analysis revealed greater clonal expansion in HLA-associated TCR beta chains than in equally common others.

As for the donors, each was a healthy bone marrow donor. PCR employed 60 Vbeta and 13 Jbeta primers. The assay was immunoSEQ multiplex PCR, and TCRdb's table has in-frame clones only and misses some. The sample lists approximately 140,000 clones; around 80% were seen once. This clone has more than one count but fewer than ten. No antigen is known for it. The germline V gene has CDR1 LNHDA and CDR2 SQIVND (reference sequence). The CDR3 spans 13 residues. Trimming took 6 bases from V and 2 from J; bases not matched to a gene: 1. The chain has TRBV19 and TRBJ2-3; 8 nucleotides align to TRBD2. The receptor was derived from a woman aged 40 to 50 in good health and CMV-seronegative. Input material: PBMCs. The CDR3: CASRTSDTDTQYF. The CDR3 region has the DNA TGTGCCAGTAGGACTAGCGACACAGATACGCAGTATTTT.